The 7 T cell receptor beta chains presented below share a single source sample, sequenced in a study of T cell repertoires in cytomegalovirus infection. The antigens for these receptors are not known. MiXCR, applied by TCRdb to the reads, yields one record per CDR3 protein. The sample consists of roughly 87,000 distinct CDR3 sequences, 25% to 35% of them appearing once. The sample in question was CD8+ T cells from cultured PBMCs, obtained from culture after CMV antigen stimulation. Receptors were obtained from a human donor in good health (CMV status not recorded). Some clones in this sample may be carry-over from other donors' samples.

Many counts were recorded for this clonotype. J is TRBJ2-5 and V is TRBV5-6; perhaps TRBD2 as D (6 bases). Trimming left V 2 bases short and J 0 bases short, with 8 bases between. The CDR3 consists of 14 residues. The germline gives CDR1 SGHDT, CDR2 YYEEEE. The CDR3 loop is CASSFRGYQETQYF. The CDR3 DNA follows: TGTGCCAGCAGCTTTCGGGGGTACCAAGAGACCCAGTACTTC.

This clonotype was seen a single time. The rearrangement uses TRBV24-1 and TRBJ1-5; D is ambiguous. Germline values: CDR1 KGHDR, CDR2 SFDVKD. The germline V and J ends were trimmed by 6 bases and 0 bases, with 8 bases remaining between them. CDR3 length: 14 amino acids. CDR3 in amino acids: CATSPSDSNQPQHF. CDR3 DNA sequence: TGTGCCACCAGTCCCTCCGATAGCAATCAGCCCCAGCATTTT.

This clonotype has a count of ten or more. V gene TRBV28 combines with J gene TRBJ2-1; D is uncertain. V shed 3 bases and J shed 7 bases, with 10 bases lying between them. Germline values: CDR1 MDHEN, CDR2 SYDVKM. This CDR3 has 13 amino acids. Written as DNA, the CDR3 is TGTGCCAGCAGTTTTGCCGGGTTGAATGAGCAGTTCTTC. Its translation: CASSFAGLNEQFF.

This clonotype was seen many times. The V gene is TRBV7-2, the J gene TRBJ2-7; D is unresolved. V was pared by 1 base and J by 4 bases, with 11 bases between. The length of the CDR3 is 14 residues. The germline V gene encodes CDR1 SGHTA and CDR2 FQGNSA. CDR3 bases: TGTGCCAGCAGCTTAGTGCCGGCAGCATACGAGCAGTACTTC. This translates into CASSLVPAAYEQYF. The full variable domain, completed using reference TRBV7-2 and TRBJ2-7, is GAGVSQSPSNKVTEKGKDVELRCDPISGHTALYWYRQSLGQGLEFLIYFQGNSAPDKSGLPSDRFSAERTGGSVSTLTIQRTQQEDSAVYLCASSLVPAAYEQYFGPGTRLTVT.

This clonotype occurred a few times. This rearrangement joins TRBV3-1 to TRBJ2-3; 7 bases map to TRBD2. This CDR3 region has 16 residues. J lost 2 bases, V lost 4 bases, and 9 bases had no gene match. Germline loops: CDR1 LGHDT, CDR2 YNNKEL (reference sequence). In DNA form, the CDR3 reads TGTGCCAGCAGCCCCTTTGGGGGGGGTCACACAGATACGCAGTATTTT. Translating gives CASSPFGGGHTDTQYF.

The table lists this clonotype with a few counts. V is TRBV20-1 and J is TRBJ2-1; 9 nucleotides match TRBD2. The J segment lost 0 bases and the V segment lost 4 bases, leaving 4 bases of the junction unmatched. Germline V CDR1 and CDR2: DFQATT, SNEGSKA (reference sequence). CDR3 length equals 15 residues. For the CDR3, the DNA is TGCAGTGCTACGGTAGCGGGGGCCTCCTACAATGAGCAGTTCTTC. This gives the protein CSATVAGASYNEQFF.

As concerns this clonotype: Possible read error: a much larger clone is one base away. V and J are TRBV4-2 and TRBJ2-7; D gene ambiguous. Trimming removed 2 bases from V and 3 bases from J, with 14 bases in between. Germline V CDR1 and CDR2: LGHNA, YNFKEQ. The CDR3 contains 15 residues. The CDR3 region has the DNA TGTGCCAGCAGCCAACATGTCGGTGGAATCTACGAGCAGTACTTC. Translation gives CASSQHVGGIYEQYF.